This record looks at one TCR beta chain sequence and its context. Its antigen is not identified. This sample is part of a study of response to subunit inactivated influenza vaccine. Findings and limits, study-wide: With each seasonal influenza vaccination, the authors suggested, few new T cells are recruited.

TCRdb called the RT-PCR reads again in MiXCR, with one record for every CDR3 protein. This sample carries some 520,000 distinct CDR3 sequences, 16% of them seen once, and the ten largest clones take roughly 3.1%. This CDR3 region has 13 residues. Trimming removed 5 bases at V and 5 bases at J, with 13 bases between. The V gene's germline CDR1 is SGHNT and CDR2 YYREEE (reference sequence). The chain uses TRBV5-4 and TRBJ2-5; D remains ambiguous. The sample in question was CD4+ T cells sorted from PBMCs, obtained 23 to 25 months after vaccination. This sequence was found in a man between 50 and 75 years old who received an inactivated influenza vaccine. In DNA form, the CDR3 reads TGTGCCAGCAGTCCAAACCCCCCGGAGACCCAGTACTTC. This codes for CASSPNPPETQYF.